The clone carrying this T cell receptor (beta chain) was seen only a few times. The antigen is unknown. The sample's treatment: approximately 11-day PBMC culture with coronavirus spike peptide pools or control peptides (ViraFEST assay). Culture conditions combined around 2 million PBMCs per well with 10 IU/ml IL-2 and around 9.5 ug/ml peptide pools. The data were taken from a study of vaccination and CD4 T cells after COVID-19. Looking at the study overall: Cultures serving as controls received a peptide pool (CEFX or HIV-1 Nef) or no peptide.

Oncomine TCR Beta short-read sequencing was applied to DNA from cultured CD4+ T cells. MiXCR, applied by TCRdb to the PCR reads, yields one record per CDR3 protein. Counted here are fewer than 20,000 distinct CDR3 sequences, roughly half occurring once; the ten biggest clones make up around an eighth. General study results and limits: Researchers looked at relatively few convalescent patients and had no early post-infection timepoints. Within the convalescent patients, spike mono-reactivity was found in 304 of 307 vaccine-specific clones.

This CDR3 is 14 amino acids long. CDR1 and CDR2 from the germline V gene are MRHNA and SNTAGT. After removal of 3 bases from V and 4 bases from J, the junction contained 2 bases not matched to a gene. The sample comprised CD4+ T cells from blood, cultured in vitro. This chain links TRBV6-4 with TRBJ2-1; 8 positions match TRBD2. This clonotype was obtained from a human donor who had recovered from COVID-19. Here the CDR3 DNA reads TGTGCCAGCAGTGAGGGACTAGGGTACAATGAGCAGTTCTTC. Its translation: CASSEGLGYNEQFF.